The clone carrying this TCR beta chain was seen a few times. A second PCR, run for roughly 7 to 12 cycles, used a sample-barcoded 5' primer plus a J-beta primer mix. TCRdb ran MiXCR on the 5' RACE reads and lists one entry per CDR3 protein. The sample shows about 1.5 million distinct CDR3 sequences, around two fifths of them seen only once. This specimen comes from a study of blood T cells in healthy people across ages. V was pared by 0 bases and J by 10 bases, with 4 bases of the junction left unmatched. This CDR3 spans 14 amino acids. Germline loops: CDR1 DFQATT, CDR2 SNEGSKA (reference sequence). The receptor's source is a woman aged 18-29 years in good health. V usage is TRBV20-1 and J usage is TRBJ1-6, with TRBD1 matching over 9 bases. Specimen: blood. In DNA form, the CDR3 reads TGCAGTGCTAGAGAAACAGGGGGCGGCTCACCCCTCCACTTT. Its translation: CSARETGGGSPLHF.